Only a few counts were recorded for the clone carrying this T cell receptor (beta chain). The antigen is not known. A J-beta primer mix and a sample-barcoded 5' primer were used in a second PCR of about 7 to 12 cycles. TCRdb independently ran MiXCR on the 5' RACE reads; one entry per CDR3 protein. The profile shows over 600,000 distinct CDR3 sequences, around 38% of them singletons. The source of the sample is a study of blood T cells in healthy people across ages. General study results and limits: Among T cells, TCR beta diversity per million cells dropped roughly linearly as age rose. Estimated diversity across one million T cells was deemed an underestimate.

The TCR sequence derives from an elderly man in good health. Sequenced: blood.

Here the CDR3 DNA reads TGCGCCAGCAGCCAGACAGGGCCGGATGAAAAACTGTTTTTT. Protein sequence: CASSQTGPDEKLFF. The chain couples TRBV5-1 to TRBJ1-4; TRBD1 aligns across 7 bases. V was clipped by 4 bases and J by 6 bases; unmatched bases: 6. The CDR3 length is 14 residues. Per the germline V gene, CDR1 is SGHRS and CDR2 is YFSETQ.